The present T cell receptor beta chain was sequenced within a study of control samples from healthy donors and cancer patients. Clones were read by immunoSEQ multiplex PCR, and TCRdb kept only the in-frame ones, dropping some. The table includes about 100,000 clones, roughly 79% detected once. The V end lost 2 bases, the J end lost 2 bases, and 7 bases lay between the germline ends. Germline CDR1 is SGHTS and CDR2 is YDEGEE. The CDR3 has 13 amino acids. The clonotype originates from a man aged 18 to 30 in good health. V and J are TRBV5-8 and TRBJ2-5, with a possible D match to TRBD1 (5 bases). Sequencing input: blood. CDR3 sequence reads: CASSFNRQETQYF. CDR3 DNA sequence: TGTGCCAGCAGCTTCAACAGGCAAGAGACCCAGTACTTC.